The 14 T cell receptor beta chains presented below share a single source sample, sequenced in a study of cytomegalovirus exposure and HLA in healthy donors (dated by TCRdb to 2016 to 2017). Preparation of the library involved the immunoSEQ multiplex PCR assay. For the multiplex PCR, a mixture combining 60 forward primers for TCR Vbeta segments and 13 reverse primers for TCR Jbeta segments was used. TCRdb mirrors the immuneACCESS table, restricted to in-frame sequences. Some clones are absent from its copies; in checked studies, under half trace to an unresolved V gene, and the reason for the others is unknown. This sample comprises about 130,000 clones, roughly four fifths of them detected only once. The ten largest clonotypes hold roughly 3% of the sample. Input material: PBMCs. The source of these receptors is a man aged 25-45 years in good health and CMV-seronegative.

This clone was counted between two and nine times. The chain employs TRBV5-5 and TRBJ1-1, with TRBD1 as a possible D gene (6 bases). The V gene's germline CDR1 is SGHKS and CDR2 YYEKEE (reference sequence). V lost 4 bases to trimming and J lost 4 bases, with 20 bases between them. This CDR3 comprises 16 residues. CDR3 DNA: TGTGCCAGCAGCCTGTTGGACGGTTTCAGGGGCACTGAAGCTTTCTTT. It codes for CASSLLDGFRGTEAFF.

This rearrangement joins TRBV30 to TRBJ1-2, with a possible D match to TRBD1 (6 bases). From germline, CDR1 is GTSNPN and CDR2 SVGIG (reference sequence). The CDR3 has 15 residues. V was shortened by 1 base and J by 4 bases, with 16 bases between the two germline ends. The CDR3 nucleotides read TGTGCCTGGAGTGGGGGTAGGACAGCTTCCTATGGCTACACCTTC. Encoded protein: CAWSGGRTASYGYTF.

The genes are TRBV18 and TRBJ2-3; TRBD2 agrees at 15 bases. Germline values: CDR1 KGHSH, CDR2 LQKENI. The CDR3 totals 15 residues. J was trimmed by 7 bases and V by 3 bases; bases with no gene match: 2. The CDR3 sequence is CASSPGTSGGYTQYF. CDR3 coding DNA: TGTGCCAGCTCACCCGGGACTAGCGGGGGGTATACGCAGTATTTT.

The genes are TRBV5-1 and TRBJ2-2; D not certain. Trimming left V 0 bases short and J 7 bases short, with 7 bases between. CDR1 is SGHRS, CDR2 YFSETQ, per germline. CDR3 length: 13 amino acids. For the CDR3, the DNA is TGCGCCAGCAGCTTGGGTTCGCGCGGGGAGCTGTTTTTT. Protein sequence: CASSLGSRGELFF.

Written as DNA, the CDR3 is TGTGCCAGCAGCTTAAGACAGCTCCAAGAGACCCAGTACTTC. Translated, it gives CASSLRQLQETQYF. The rearrangement joins TRBV7-9 to TRBJ2-5, with a tentative D call TRBD1 (5 bases). Germline CDR1 and CDR2: SEHNR and FQNEAQ (reference sequence). The CDR3 runs 14 residues. V was pared by 2 bases and J by 1 base, with 8 bases between.

This clone was picked up a small number of times. J is TRBJ2-1 and V is TRBV5-1, with 8 bases identical to TRBD2. V shed 3 bases and J 1 base; nucleotides not matched to a gene: 6. Germline V gene sequence: CDR1 SGHRS, CDR2 YFSETQ. The CDR3 is 16 amino acids. DNA for the CDR3: TGCGCCAGCAGCTCTGGTAGCGGGGTGTCCTACAATGAGCAGTTCTTC. It codes for CASSSGSGVSYNEQFF.

The V gene is TRBV9, the J gene TRBJ2-1; 8 nucleotides align to TRBD2. V lost 0 bases, J lost 6 bases, and 5 bases stayed unmatched. The germline V gene encodes CDR1 SGDLS and CDR2 YYNGEE. The CDR3 is 15 amino acids. The CDR3 DNA reads as TGTGCCAGCAGCGTAGTGAGCGGGAGAGCCAATGAGCAGTTCTTC. Translation gives CASSVVSGRANEQFF.

J is TRBJ2-2 and V is TRBV5-4; 8 bases align to TRBD2. From germline, CDR1 is SGHNT and CDR2 YYREEE (reference sequence). With V trimmed by 0 bases and J by 4 bases, 5 bases remained unmatched. This CDR3 comprises 16 residues. The CDR3 sequence is CASSLASGSITGELFF. In DNA form, the CDR3 reads TGTGCCAGCAGCTTGGCGAGCGGGAGTATCACCGGGGAGCTGTTTTTT.

CDR3 amino acids: CASSSGQVWANEQFF. The DNA for the CDR3 is TGTGCCAGCAGTTCAGGACAGGTCTGGGCCAATGAGCAGTTCTTC. V gene TRBV28 combines with J gene TRBJ2-1, with 7 bases matching TRBD1. The CDR3 is 15 residues long. The germline V gene has CDR1 MDHEN and CDR2 SYDVKM. V lost 4 bases, J lost 6 bases, and 9 bases stayed unmatched.

The chain is built from TRBV4-2 and TRBJ2-7, with TRBD1 matching 7 bases. J was trimmed by 3 bases and V by 1 base; bases with no gene match: 9. The CDR3 is 16 residues long. Germline loops: CDR1 LGHNA, CDR2 YNFKEQ. CDR3 sequence: CASSQATGTVFYEQYF. Written as DNA, the CDR3 is TGTGCCAGCAGCCAAGCGACCGGGACAGTATTCTACGAGCAGTACTTC.

This clone was detected only a few times. The chain is built from TRBV19 and TRBJ1-4, with unresolved D. V lost 8 bases and J lost 8, with 21 bases in between. CDR1 LNHDA and CDR2 SQIVND come from the germline V gene (reference sequence). The CDR3 has 15 residues. The CDR3 spells CASGVGSRKSEKLFF. The CDR3 bases are TGTGCCAGTGGTGTGGGCAGTCGGAAATCCGAAAAACTGTTTTTT.

This chain uses TRBV5-4 with TRBJ2-2; D is undetermined. The V and J ends lost 0 bases and 3 bases respectively, with 9 bases between them. This CDR3 has 15 amino acids. The germline V gene has CDR1 SGHNT and CDR2 YYREEE (reference sequence). The CDR3 loop is CASSLERGDTGELFF. The CDR3 DNA reads TGTGCCAGCAGCTTGGAGCGAGGTGACACCGGGGAGCTGTTTTTT.

The chain recombines TRBV29-1 with TRBJ1-5, with D maybe TRBD1 (6 bases). Germline-derived CDR1 and CDR2 are SQVTM and ANQGSEA. This CDR3 is 14 amino acids long. V was trimmed by 6 bases and J by 0 bases, leaving 12 bases between them. The chain's CDR3 is CSVRGGDSNQPQHF. DNA of the CDR3: TGCAGCGTGAGGGGGGGGGATAGCAATCAGCCCCAGCATTTT.

The rearrangement links TRBV5-5 to TRBJ1-2, with TRBD1 identical over 11 bases. Germline V lookup: CDR1 SGHKS, CDR2 YYEKEE (reference sequence). There are 16 residues in the CDR3. Trimming removed 6 bases from V and 2 bases from J; junction bases left unmatched: 9. The CDR3 DNA follows: TGTGCCAGCACCTGGCGAGGGACAGGGGGAAACTATGGCTACACCTTC. It codes for CASTWRGTGGNYGYTF.